The entry below gives a single TCR beta chain sequence along with its context. Its matching antigen is unknown. This sample is part of a study of shared clonotypes between healthy human individuals. Study-level findings and limits: Sequencing depth was expected to influence donor clonotype sharing.

The table came from immunoSEQ multiplex PCR; TCRdb's copy has only in-frame clones and leaves some out. Of 2,100,000 or so clones detected, around 95% appear once; the ten largest clones hold more than 0.1%. Donors comprised healthy HIV-negative adults lacking recent acute infections or vaccinations. Source material: naive CD4+ T cells sorted from blood. Indicated subset: CD45RA+ positively selected. This sequence was found in a man in his late teens or twenties in good health.

CDR3 coding DNA: TGTGCCAGCCGAATAGCGGGATCCTCCTACGAGCAGTACTTC. Residues: CASRIAGSSYEQYF. The chain links TRBV7-2 to TRBJ2-7, with TRBD2 matching 8 bases. The CDR3 sequence is 14 residues long. V gave up 8 bases and J gave up 0 bases; unmatched junction bases: 6. Looked up from germline, CDR1 is SGHTA and CDR2 is FQGNSA.